Following are 10 T cell receptor beta chains from one sample sequenced in a study of T cell responses to AZD1222 COVID-19 vaccine. Some clones are missing from TCRdb's copy, which holds only in-frame ones; the method was immunoSEQ multiplex PCR. The data contain 100,000 or so clones, about 88% of them singletons. Here the sequenced sample was peripheral blood, taken on day 0 of AZD1222 vaccination. The source is an adult in good health.

In the case of this clone: Other DNA variants within this sample encode the same CDR3. The rearrangement uses TRBV24-1 and TRBJ2-3; unclear D gene. The germline V gene encodes CDR1 KGHDR and CDR2 SFDVKD. V was shortened by 3 bases and J by 3 bases, with 6 bases between the two germline ends. The CDR3 sequence is 13 residues long. The CDR3 nucleotides are TGTGCCACCAGTGATCCTGGGACAGATACGCAGTATTTT. It is translated as CATSDPGTDTQYF.

V gene TRBV28 combines with J gene TRBJ1-4; D is unclear. Trimming left V 2 bases short and J 4 bases short, with 8 bases between. Germline V gene sequence: CDR1 MDHEN, CDR2 SYDVKM. This CDR3 contains 14 residues. The CDR3 here is CASSLGGNNEKLFF. DNA for the CDR3: TGTGCCAGCAGTTTAGGCGGGAATAATGAAAAACTGTTTTTT.

CDR3 coding DNA: TGTGCCAGCAGCTTTTCCTTTTTAGGGGCCACGAACGACATTCAGTACTTC. This sequence encodes CASSFSFLGATNDIQYF. V gene TRBV7-8 combines with J gene TRBJ2-4, with D maybe TRBD1 (5 bases). The V end was cut by 3 bases, the J end by 8 bases, with 23 bases between. There are 17 residues in the CDR3. Germline CDR1 reads SGHVS; CDR2 reads FQNEAQ.

In its sample, this clone was seen once. The CDR3 DNA follows: TGCGCCAGCAGCCCCGGAGTGAGGGAGAAGACAGAAAAACTGTTTTTT. Its protein product is CASSPGVREKTEKLFF. The genes are TRBV5-1 and TRBJ1-4; D uncertain. The germline V gene encodes CDR1 SGHRS and CDR2 YFSETQ. Trimming cost V 4 bases and J 8 bases, with 21 bases left between them. The CDR3 spans 16 residues.

J is TRBJ2-1 and V is TRBV12-3 or TRBV12-4; D is unclear. This CDR3 has 11 amino acids. V dropped 6 bases and J dropped 6 bases, with 6 bases sitting between them. As DNA, the CDR3 is TGTGCCAGCAGCATTATCAATGAGCAGTTCTTC. Translating gives CASSIINEQFF.

This clone counts as medium-sized. The rearrangement joins TRBV27 to TRBJ1-2; TRBD1 is a possible D gene (6 bases). V lost 4 bases, J lost 7 bases, and 16 bases lay in between. The CDR3 is made up of 14 amino acids. Germline V gene lookup returns CDR1 MNHEY and CDR2 SMNVEV (reference sequence). CDR3 bases: TGTGCCAGCAGTTATGCCGACAGGTCTCGTGGCTACACCTTC. It translates to CASSYADRSRGYTF.

There are a few counts of this clone. The gene calls are TRBV25-1 and TRBJ2-1; 9 bases fit TRBD2. There are 15 residues in the CDR3. V lost 7 bases and J lost 7; bases outside the gene matches: 11. CDR1 MGHDK and CDR2 SYGVNS come from the germline V gene. The CDR3 coding sequence is TGTGCCAGCAAAAGCGGTCTAGCGGGAAATAATGAGCAGTTCTTC. As protein: CASKSGLAGNNEQFF.

The count of this clone is one. The V call is TRBV5-1, the J call TRBJ2-5; TRBD1 is a possible D gene (5 bases). Germline CDR1 SGHRS, CDR2 YFSETQ. The CDR3 spans 14 residues. The V end lost 0 bases, the J end lost 5 bases, and 11 bases lay between the germline ends. The CDR3 region is CASSLGTPRETQYF. As DNA, the CDR3 is TGCGCCAGCAGCTTGGGGACACCTCGGGAGACCCAGTACTTC.

The genes are TRBV21-1 and TRBJ2-7. TRBV21-1 is noted as a pseudogene. The CDR3 is 16 residues long. The DNA for the CDR3 is TGTGCCAGCAGCAAAGGAAGGGAACCAAAACTTTACGAGCAGTACTTC. Translated: CASSKGREPKLYEQYF.

This chain links TRBV29-1 with TRBJ1-5; D ambiguous. The CDR3 is made up of 13 amino acids. Germline V lookup: CDR1 SQVTM, CDR2 ANQGSEA. Between the trimmed V and J ends, which lost 0 bases and 2 bases, there was a span of 5 bases. CDR3 protein: CSVEENRNQPQHF. As DNA, the CDR3 is TGCAGCGTTGAAGAGAATCGCAATCAGCCCCAGCATTTT.